This T cell receptor beta chain was identified during a study of radiation and T cells in renal cell carcinoma. The assay was immunoSEQ multiplex PCR, and TCRdb's table has in-frame clones only and misses some. Of tens of thousands of clones listed, over 80% are singletons. Per the germline V gene, CDR1 is MDHEN and CDR2 is SYDVKM. This CDR3 has 13 residues. V was cut by 7 bases and J by 6 bases, with 15 bases left in between. Regarding time point: blood 4 weeks post-SBRT, at nephrectomy. Regarding treatment: 15 Gy SBRT to primary tumor, nephrectomy 4 weeks later. Nephrectomy followed 15 Gy stereotactic body radiation by 4 weeks.

The TCR sequence derives from a man aged 45 to 65 with renal cell carcinoma. The V and J genes are TRBV28 and TRBJ1-2; no clear D. The material was blood, obtained from a patient whose treatment included radiotherapy and nephrectomy. The CDR3 reads CASTLLTRNGYTF. The CDR3 DNA reads TGTGCCAGCACCCTACTTACCCGGAATGGCTACACCTTC.